Sequencing of this T cell receptor (beta chain) was carried out in a study of blood T cell repertoires in COVID-19. The CDR3 is made up of 14 amino acids. V lost 8 bases, J lost 2 bases, and 14 bases lay in between. Germline values: CDR1 MNHEY, CDR2 SVGAGI. The protocol was immunoSEQ multiplex PCR, while the TCRdb copy is restricted to in-frame clones and leaves out a portion. This table has approximately 250,000 clones, around 89% appearing once. The genes are TRBV6-5 and TRBJ2-3, with a possible D match to TRBD1 (6 bases). Sequencing was done on a sample of PBMCs or T cells enriched from blood (not recorded which). The origin of this receptor is a woman younger than 45 with acute COVID-19. This chain's CDR3 is CASGLRDNTDTQYF. As DNA, the CDR3 is TGTGCCAGCGGCCTCCGGGACAACACAGATACGCAGTATTTT.